This paragraph reports one T cell receptor beta chain. V gave up 5 bases and J gave up 4 bases; unmatched junction bases: 7. CDR3 length: 15 amino acids. Germline V gene data show CDR1 as SEHNR and CDR2 as FQNEAQ (reference sequence). The repertoire was sequenced with immunoSEQ multiplex PCR; TCRdb's copy has only in-frame clones and lacks some. The repertoire holds fewer than 200,000 clones, with 60% to 80% as singletons. The data originate from a study of blood T cell repertoires in COVID-19. This TCR derives from a woman between 65 and 79 years old with acute or convalescent COVID-19. This rearrangement joins TRBV7-9 to TRBJ1-4; 7 bases fit TRBD1. The sample consisted of peripheral blood. The CDR3 loop reads CASSPRDSDNEKLFF. In DNA form, the CDR3 reads TGTGCCAGCAGCCCCCGGGACAGTGATAATGAAAAACTGTTTTTT.